This T cell receptor beta chain was identified in a study of cytomegalovirus exposure and HLA in healthy donors. General observations from the study: Presence/absence results assume similar sequencing depth per donor, which may not hold.

PCR primers comprised 60 Vbeta and 13 Jbeta primers. The protocol was immunoSEQ multiplex PCR, while the TCRdb copy is restricted to in-frame clones and leaves out a portion. Here the sample spans approximately 130,000 clones, roughly 79% being singletons. V was shortened by 5 bases and J by 1 base, with 20 bases between the two germline ends. The CDR3 covers 17 residues. Germline-derived CDR1 and CDR2 are SGHTA and FQGNSA. As for this clone: Its antigen is not known.

The origin of this receptor is a woman aged 50 to 60 in good health and CMV-seronegative. Material: PBMCs. The V and J genes are TRBV7-2 and TRBJ1-1, with D perhaps matching TRBD1 (5 bases). The CDR3 bases are TGTGCCAGCAGCCCACCCCCAGGGTTTAGTAAGAACACTGAAGCTTTCTTT. It encodes CASSPPPGFSKNTEAFF.